Listed here are 27 T cell receptor beta chains from one sample, sequenced in a study of CD8 T cells in Susac syndrome. It was with random hexamers that about 0.45 to 1 ug RNA was reverse transcribed. TCRdb ran MiXCR on the immunoSEQ multiplex PCR reads and lists one entry per CDR3 protein. Seen here are some 300,000 distinct CDR3 sequences, around 83% observed once, and the top ten hold around 0.12%. Sequenced sample: CD8+ T cells from PBMCs. These TCRs come from a human donor with multiple sclerosis.

This clonotype was detected only a few times. V and J are TRBV6-5 and TRBJ1-6; D uncertain. CDR1 and CDR2 from the germline V gene are MNHEY and SVGAGI. V was clipped by 2 bases and J by 8 bases, with 16 bases between them. The CDR3 totals 16 residues. CDR3: CASSYAGLGADSPLHF. Here the CDR3 DNA reads TGTGCCAGCAGTTACGCTGGCCTAGGCGCGGATTCACCCCTCCACTTT.

The chain has TRBV28 and TRBJ2-5; D unclear. V was shortened by 6 bases and J by 1 base, with 15 bases between the two germline ends. CDR1 and CDR2 from the germline V gene are MDHEN and SYDVKM. The CDR3 loop spans 15 amino acids. CDR3 protein: CASSFVLSSQETQYF. The CDR3 DNA is TGTGCCAGCAGCTTTGTTCTCTCCAGCCAAGAGACCCAGTACTTC. The full variable domain, in which reference TRBV28 and TRBJ2-5 provide the parts outside the CDR3, is DVKVTQSSRYLVKRTGEKVFLECVQDMDHENMFWYRQDPGLGLRLIYFSYDVKMKEKGDIPEGYSVSREKKERFSLILESASTNQTSMYLCASSFVLSSQETQYFGPGTRLLVL.

The chain joins TRBV4-1 to TRBJ2-2; D not certain. Looked up from germline, CDR1 is MGHRA and CDR2 is YSYEKL. With 0 bases removed from V and 4 bases from J, the gap between germline ends came to 9 bases. CDR3 length: 15 amino acids. The CDR3 reads CASSQERSGTGELFF. DNA of the CDR3: TGCGCCAGCAGCCAAGAGCGCTCGGGCACCGGGGAGCTGTTTTTT.

The chain employs TRBV24-1 and TRBJ2-5; 10 nucleotides agree with TRBD2. CDR1 and CDR2 from the germline V gene are KGHDR and SFDVKD. This CDR3 has 16 amino acids. The ends lost 4 bases at V and 4 bases at J; junction bases unmatched: 8. The CDR3 DNA follows: TGTGCCACCAGTGACCCTAGCGGGAGAAGACGAGAGACCCAGTACTTC. Protein sequence: CATSDPSGRRRETQYF.

This chain connects TRBV28 to TRBJ2-1, with D perhaps TRBD1 or TRBD2 (6 bases each). This CDR3 region has 15 residues. The germline V and J ends were trimmed by 5 bases and 7 bases, with 18 bases remaining between them. Germline CDR1 and CDR2: MDHEN and SYDVKM. The CDR3 is CASSVSRGAGNEQFF. Written as DNA, the CDR3 is TGTGCCAGCAGTGTTAGTAGGGGGGCAGGGAATGAGCAGTTCTTC.

This clonotype was counted a single time. The gene calls are TRBV30 and TRBJ2-1; tentatively, D is TRBD1 or TRBD2 (6 bases each). The CDR3 loop spans 15 amino acids. The V gene's germline CDR1 is GTSNPN and CDR2 SVGIG (reference sequence). V was pared by 0 bases and J by 3 bases, with 12 bases between. Here the CDR3 reads CAWSVPRGVYNEQFF. In DNA form, the CDR3 reads TGTGCCTGGAGTGTACCAAGGGGGGTCTACAATGAGCAGTTCTTC.

The rearrangement links TRBV6-5 to TRBJ2-7; TRBD2 matches at 13 bases. Germline V CDR1 and CDR2: MNHEY, SVGAGI. The CDR3 consists of 15 residues. V lost 6 bases and J lost 7; bases outside the gene matches: 9. Here the CDR3 reads CASSPGLAGVEEQYF. The CDR3 bases are TGTGCCAGCAGCCCTGGACTAGCGGGAGTGGAAGAGCAGTACTTC.

The chain couples TRBV13 to TRBJ2-1; 8 bases are shared with TRBD2. The CDR3 totals 17 residues. Germline V gene lookup returns CDR1 PRHDT and CDR2 FYEKMQ (reference sequence). V gave up 1 base and J gave up 5 bases; unmatched junction bases: 10. CDR3 amino acids: CASSLDPTSGENNEQFF. In DNA form, the CDR3 reads TGTGCCAGCAGCTTAGATCCCACTAGCGGCGAAAACAATGAGCAGTTCTTC.

For this clonotype: Germline and junction disagree at one end, which may indicate a read error. The V call is TRBV30, the J call TRBJ1-5, with 7 bases identical to TRBD1. This CDR3 has 13 amino acids. Germline lookup yields CDR1 GTSNPN and CDR2 SVGIG (reference sequence). The CDR3 DNA is TGTGCCTGGAGCCCCCAGGGGGATCAACCCCAGCATTTT. The encoded protein is CAWSPQGDQPQHF.

As for this clonotype: Germline and junction disagree at one end, which may indicate a read error. The chain recombines TRBV9 with TRBJ2-1; D uncertain. Germline V lookup: CDR1 SGDLS, CDR2 YYNGEE. This CDR3 contains 15 residues. The CDR3 bases are TGTGCCAGCAGCAAATCGGCGAGCTCCCACAATGAGCAGTTCTTC. This encodes CASSKSASSHNEQFF.

This chain joins TRBV19 and TRBJ1-4; D is unclear. V was trimmed by 10 bases and J by 10 bases, leaving 13 bases between them. Germline CDR1 reads LNHDA; CDR2 reads SQIVND (reference sequence). This CDR3 contains 11 residues. The CDR3 reads CATRTGGKLFF. As DNA, the CDR3 is TGTGCCACCCGGACGGGAGGAAAACTGTTTTTT.

The chain joins TRBV6-5 to TRBJ2-7, with 12 nucleotides matching TRBD2. Germline loops: CDR1 MNHEY, CDR2 SVGAGI. CDR3 length: 15 amino acids. The V gene end was trimmed by 5 bases and the J gene end by 6 bases; junction bases not matched to a gene: 8. The CDR3 loop reads CASSQMTSGGTEQYF. CDR3 nucleotides: TGTGCCAGCAGTCAAATGACTAGCGGGGGAACCGAGCAGTACTTC.

Written as DNA, the CDR3 is TGTGCCAGCAGTAGGCACTACGAGCAGTACTTC. Its translation: CASSRHYEQYF. The chain carries TRBV25-1 and TRBJ2-7; D unresolved. Between the trimmed V and J ends, which lost 5 bases and 3 bases, there was a span of 5 bases. The CDR3 is 11 amino acids. CDR1 and CDR2 (germline): MGHDK, SYGVNS.

This chain uses TRBV6-1 with TRBJ2-1, with 9 bases aligning to TRBD2. With V trimmed by 2 bases and J by 8 bases, 13 bases remained unmatched. The length of the CDR3 is 17 residues. In germline, CDR1 is MNHNS, CDR2 SASEGT. The CDR3 here is CASSELVKTSGLDEQFF. As DNA, the CDR3 is TGTGCCAGCAGTGAATTGGTTAAGACTAGCGGCCTGGATGAGCAGTTCTTC.

The chain combines TRBV27 with TRBJ1-5; possible D gene TRBD1, 5 bases. The germline gives CDR1 MNHEY, CDR2 SMNVEV (reference sequence). V lost 8 bases, J lost 4 bases, and 12 bases lay in between. The CDR3 contains 13 residues. This chain's CDR3 is CASGSGRNQPQHF. The CDR3 DNA reads as TGTGCCAGCGGGTCGGGGCGGAATCAGCCCCAGCATTTT.

The chain joins TRBV9 to TRBJ2-3, with D uncertain. Trimming removed 3 bases from V and 6 bases from J, with 8 bases in between. The CDR3 consists of 12 residues. Per germline, CDR1 SGDLS and CDR2 YYNGEE. The CDR3 protein is CASSGSVDTQYF. The CDR3 DNA sequence: TGTGCCAGCAGCGGAAGCGTGGATACGCAGTATTTT.

The chain is built from TRBV27 and TRBJ2-3; 10 bases agree with TRBD2. V shed 7 bases and J 4 bases; nucleotides not matched to a gene: 8. Germline CDR1 is MNHEY and CDR2 is SMNVEV (reference sequence). This CDR3 is built from 15 residues. The CDR3 sequence is CASTLLAGGPDTQYF. The CDR3 DNA is TGTGCCAGCACCCTTTTAGCGGGAGGCCCAGATACGCAGTATTTT.

This chain connects TRBV28 to TRBJ2-3; 7 bases map to TRBD1. The germline gives CDR1 MDHEN, CDR2 SYDVKM. The CDR3 totals 15 residues. J gave up 3 bases and V 2 bases, and 5 bases lay outside the gene matches. The CDR3 reads CASSLQGVETDTQYF. The CDR3 region has the DNA TGTGCCAGCAGTTTACAGGGGGTGGAAACAGATACGCAGTATTTT.

This chain connects TRBV3-1 to TRBJ2-3, with a possible D match to TRBD1 (7 bases). V lost 1 base to trimming and J lost 2 bases, with 13 bases between them. The CDR3 has 16 amino acids. Germline assignment: CDR1 LGHDT and CDR2 YNNKEL (reference sequence). CDR3 in DNA: TGTGCCAGCAGCCAAGTCAGGGGGGAGGACACAGATACGCAGTATTTT. As protein: CASSQVRGEDTDTQYF.

The rearrangement uses TRBV9 and TRBJ2-7; a weak D match, TRBD1 (5 bases). CDR1 SGDLS and CDR2 YYNGEE come from the germline V gene. CDR3 length: 15 residues. Trimming took 3 bases from V and 2 from J, leaving 15 bases between them. CDR3 region: CASSGRQGNTYEQYF. CDR3 DNA sequence: TGTGCCAGCAGCGGACGCCAGGGCAATACCTACGAGCAGTACTTC. The whole variable domain, filled in from reference TRBV9 and TRBJ2-7, reads DSGVTQTPKHLITATGQRVTLRCSPRSGDLSVYWYQQSLDQGLQFLIQYYNGEERAKGNILERFSAQQFPDLHSELNLSSLELGDSALYFCASSGRQGNTYEQYFGPGTRLTVT.

This rearrangement joins TRBV29-1 to TRBJ2-1; possible D gene TRBD1, 5 bases. With 3 bases removed from V and 2 bases from J, the gap between germline ends came to 14 bases. This CDR3 is built from 15 residues. The germline CDR1 and CDR2 sequences are SQVTM and ANQGSEA. The chain's CDR3 is CSVDRAPTAYNEQFF. The CDR3 DNA sequence: TGCAGCGTTGACAGGGCCCCCACCGCCTACAATGAGCAGTTCTTC.

The V and J genes are TRBV28 and TRBJ2-2, with 14 positions matching TRBD2. Trimming took 8 bases from V and 6 from J; bases not matched to a gene: 2. The CDR3 contains 14 residues. Germline V gene data show CDR1 as MDHEN and CDR2 as SYDVKM. The CDR3 here is CASGLAGGAGELFF. CDR3 nucleotide sequence: TGTGCCAGCGGACTAGCGGGAGGCGCCGGGGAGCTGTTTTTT.

The chain's CDR3 is CATSWGSPTYEQYF. The CDR3 region has the DNA TGTGCCACCAGTTGGGGCAGCCCTACCTACGAGCAGTACTTC. This chain uses TRBV24-1 with TRBJ2-7; D is perhaps TRBD1 (5 bases). The CDR3 is 14 amino acids. With 6 bases removed from V and 2 bases from J, the gap between germline ends came to 13 bases. Germline lookup yields CDR1 KGHDR and CDR2 SFDVKD.

The chain carries TRBV29-1 and TRBJ2-1; D is undetermined. The germline V gene has CDR1 SQVTM and CDR2 ANQGSEA. Trimming removed 0 bases at V and 0 bases at J, with 9 bases between. There are 15 residues in the CDR3. The CDR3 reads CSVEDRDSSYNEQFF. As DNA, the CDR3 is TGCAGCGTTGAAGATAGGGATAGCTCCTACAATGAGCAGTTCTTC.

The chain has TRBV10-3 and TRBJ2-7, with a possible D match to TRBD1 (5 bases). Trimming took 7 bases from V and 4 from J, leaving 8 bases between them. Germline values: CDR1 ENHRY, CDR2 SYGVKD. The CDR3 runs to 11 residues. CDR3 DNA: TGTGCCATCACCAAGGGGTACGAGCAGTACTTC. Translation gives CAITKGYEQYF.

The gene calls are TRBV20-1 and TRBJ2-1; the D gene is possibly TRBD2 (6 bases). CDR1 DFQATT and CDR2 SNEGSKA come from the germline V gene (reference sequence). This CDR3 is 11 amino acids long. Trimming cost V 3 bases and J 11 bases, with 11 bases left between them. The CDR3 nucleotides read TGCAGTGCTAGGGTTCGCGGGAAGCAGTTCTTC. Its translation: CSARVRGKQFF.

The V gene is TRBV9, the J gene TRBJ1-4; a weak D match, TRBD1 (6 bases). V was clipped by 3 bases and J by 8 bases, with 8 bases between them. The CDR3 contains 12 residues. Looked up from germline, CDR1 is SGDLS and CDR2 is YYNGEE. CDR3 DNA: TGTGCCAGCAGCGACAGGGCCGAAAAACTGTTTTTT. This translates into CASSDRAEKLFF.